This TCR beta chain was captured by sequencing in a study of control samples from healthy donors and cancer patients. Only in-frame clones appear in the TCRdb table, and some are missing; sequencing was by immunoSEQ multiplex PCR. The sample yields approximately 79,000 clones, approximately 89% seen once. The germline gives CDR1 LGHDT, CDR2 YNNKEL (reference sequence). The CDR3 sequence is 16 residues long. Trimming removed 1 base at V and 2 bases at J, with 12 bases between. This clonotype originated in a man aged 50 to 59 in good health. The J gene is TRBJ2-4, the V gene TRBV3-1 (or the pseudogene TRBV3-2), with D perhaps TRBD1 or TRBD2 (5 bases each). Sequenced: blood. CDR3 nucleotides: TGTGCCAGCAGCCAAGTGGGGACGGGCACCAAAAACATTCAGTACTTC. Its protein is CASSQVGTGTKNIQYF.